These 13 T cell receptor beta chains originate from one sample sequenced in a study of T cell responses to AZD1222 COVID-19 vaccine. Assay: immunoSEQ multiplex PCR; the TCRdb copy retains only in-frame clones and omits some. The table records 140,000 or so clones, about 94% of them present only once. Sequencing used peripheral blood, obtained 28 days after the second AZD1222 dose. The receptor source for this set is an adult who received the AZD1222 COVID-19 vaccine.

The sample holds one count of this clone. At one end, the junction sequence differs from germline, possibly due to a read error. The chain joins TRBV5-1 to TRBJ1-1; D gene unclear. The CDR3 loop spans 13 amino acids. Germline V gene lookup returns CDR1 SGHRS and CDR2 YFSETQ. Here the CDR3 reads CASSLSSDTEAFF. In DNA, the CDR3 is TGCGCCAGCAGCTTGTCCAGTGACACCGAAGCTTTCTTT.

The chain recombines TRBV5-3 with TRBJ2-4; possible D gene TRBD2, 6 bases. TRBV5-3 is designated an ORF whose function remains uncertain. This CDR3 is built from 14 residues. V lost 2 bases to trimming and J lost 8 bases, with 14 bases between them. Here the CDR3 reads CARSLITSRDIQYF. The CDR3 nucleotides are TGTGCCAGAAGCTTAATTACTAGCCGTGACATTCAGTACTTC.

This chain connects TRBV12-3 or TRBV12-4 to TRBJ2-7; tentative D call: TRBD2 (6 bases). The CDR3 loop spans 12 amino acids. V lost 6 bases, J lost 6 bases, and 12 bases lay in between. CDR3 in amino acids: CASSSGGGEQYF. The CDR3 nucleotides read TGTGCCAGCAGCTCCGGGGGTGGCGAGCAGTACTTC.

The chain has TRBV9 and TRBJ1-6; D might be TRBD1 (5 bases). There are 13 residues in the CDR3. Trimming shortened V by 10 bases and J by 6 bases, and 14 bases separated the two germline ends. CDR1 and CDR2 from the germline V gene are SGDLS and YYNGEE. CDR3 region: CAGGTDLNSPLHF. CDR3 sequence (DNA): TGTGCCGGAGGGACCGACCTTAATTCACCCCTCCACTTT. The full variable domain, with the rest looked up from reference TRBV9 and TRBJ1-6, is DSGVTQTPKHLITATGQRVTLRCSPRSGDLSVYWYQQSLDQGLQFLIQYYNGEERAKGNILERFSAQQFPDLHSELNLSSLELGDSALYFCAGGTDLNSPLHFGNGTRLTVT.

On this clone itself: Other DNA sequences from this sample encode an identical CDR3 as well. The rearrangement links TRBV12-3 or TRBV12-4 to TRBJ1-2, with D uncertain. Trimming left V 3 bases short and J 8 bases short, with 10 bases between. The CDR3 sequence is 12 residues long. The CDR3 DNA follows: TGTGCCAGCAGTTTCTCCCTCTACGGCTACACCTTC. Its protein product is CASSFSLYGYTF.

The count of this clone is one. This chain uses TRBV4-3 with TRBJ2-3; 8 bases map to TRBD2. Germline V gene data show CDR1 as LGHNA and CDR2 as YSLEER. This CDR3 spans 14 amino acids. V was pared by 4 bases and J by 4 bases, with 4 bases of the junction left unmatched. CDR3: CASSLRTSSDTQYF. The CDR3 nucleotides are TGCGCCAGCAGCCTCAGGACTAGCTCAGATACGCAGTATTTT.

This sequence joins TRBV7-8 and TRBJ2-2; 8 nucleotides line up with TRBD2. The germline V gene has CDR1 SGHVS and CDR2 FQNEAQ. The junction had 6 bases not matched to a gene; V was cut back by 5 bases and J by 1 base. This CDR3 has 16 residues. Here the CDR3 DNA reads TGTGCCAGCAGCCGAGTAAGCGGGGGGAACACCGGGGAGCTGTTTTTT. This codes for CASSRVSGGNTGELFF.

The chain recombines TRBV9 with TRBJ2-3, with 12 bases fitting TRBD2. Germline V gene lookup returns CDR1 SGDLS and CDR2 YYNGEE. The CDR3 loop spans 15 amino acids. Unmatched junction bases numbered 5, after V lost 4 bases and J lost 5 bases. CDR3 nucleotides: TGTGCCAGCAGCACCCTGACTAGCGGGAGAGATACGCAGTATTTT. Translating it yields CASSTLTSGRDTQYF.

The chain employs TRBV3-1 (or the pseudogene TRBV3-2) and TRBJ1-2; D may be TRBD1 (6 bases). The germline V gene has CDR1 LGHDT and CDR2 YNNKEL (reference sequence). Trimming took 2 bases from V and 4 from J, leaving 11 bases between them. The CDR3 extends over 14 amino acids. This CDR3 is CASSQTRGGYGYTF. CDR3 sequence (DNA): TGTGCCAGCAGCCAAACCAGGGGAGGCTATGGCTACACCTTC.

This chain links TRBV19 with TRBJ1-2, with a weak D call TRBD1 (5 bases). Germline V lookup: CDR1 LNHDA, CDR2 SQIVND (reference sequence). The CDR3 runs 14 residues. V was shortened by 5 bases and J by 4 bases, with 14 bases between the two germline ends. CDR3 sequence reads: CASSYKGLGYGYTF. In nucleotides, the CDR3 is TGTGCCAGTAGTTATAAGGGGTTGGGCTATGGCTACACCTTC.

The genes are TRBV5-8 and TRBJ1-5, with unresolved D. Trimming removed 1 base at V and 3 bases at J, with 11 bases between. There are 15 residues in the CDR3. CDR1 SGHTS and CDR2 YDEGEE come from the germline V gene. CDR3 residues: CASSLLTGLNQPQHF. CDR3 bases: TGTGCCAGCAGCTTGTTAACGGGCCTCAATCAGCCCCAGCATTTT.

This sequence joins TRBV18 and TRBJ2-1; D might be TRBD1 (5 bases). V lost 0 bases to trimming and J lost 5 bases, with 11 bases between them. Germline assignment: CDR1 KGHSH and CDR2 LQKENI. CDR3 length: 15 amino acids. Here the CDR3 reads CASSPPLGVDNEQFF. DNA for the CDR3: TGTGCCAGCTCACCACCGTTAGGGGTAGACAATGAGCAGTTCTTC.

The CDR3: CASSSYSGGDTEAFF. In DNA, the CDR3 is TGTGCCAGCAGCTCTTACTCTGGGGGAGACACTGAAGCTTTCTTT. This chain links TRBV5-6 with TRBJ1-1; possibly TRBD1 for D (5 bases). Germline V CDR1 and CDR2: SGHDT, YYEEEE. The CDR3 is 15 residues long. Trimming stripped 3 bases from V and 3 bases from J, with 15 bases between.